The sequence of this TCR delta chain was determined in a study of Vδ1+ human thymocytes. This clone was found a few times. The antigen is unknown. The CDR3 extends over 14 amino acids. From germline, CDR1 is TSWWSYY and CDR2 QGS. Trimming took off 1 base at V and 5 bases at J, with 11 bases between the two ends. The sorted cells were CD3+ Vdelta1+ Vdelta2- thymocytes from alphabeta-depleted thymus. The study's findings and limits: Unlike peripheral blood Vdelta1+ controls, thymic delta-chain sequences included approximately 20% Vdelta2 and few Vdelta3. In the thymus, TRG and TRD repertoires looked highly polyclonal with Gaussian CDR3 lengths.

Extracted RNA was reverse transcribed into cDNA. Pooled V-gene forward primers with one constant-region reverse primer generated the CDR3 amplicons by multiplex PCR. TCRdb re-called the multiplex PCR reads using CATT. The sample lists about 75,000 delta-chain clones; around 35% were seen once. Source material: Vdelta1+ gamma-delta thymocytes from the thymus. Subset here: FACS-sorted CD3+ TCRalphabeta- TCRVdelta1+ TCRVdelta2- thymocytes. The TCR sequence derives from a boy under two years old who had congenital heart surgery. The chain links TRDV1 to TRDJ1; D unclear. The CDR3 region is CALGEQFHEDKLIF. The CDR3 bases are TGTGCTCTTGGGGAACAGTTCCACGAGGATAAACTCATCTTT.